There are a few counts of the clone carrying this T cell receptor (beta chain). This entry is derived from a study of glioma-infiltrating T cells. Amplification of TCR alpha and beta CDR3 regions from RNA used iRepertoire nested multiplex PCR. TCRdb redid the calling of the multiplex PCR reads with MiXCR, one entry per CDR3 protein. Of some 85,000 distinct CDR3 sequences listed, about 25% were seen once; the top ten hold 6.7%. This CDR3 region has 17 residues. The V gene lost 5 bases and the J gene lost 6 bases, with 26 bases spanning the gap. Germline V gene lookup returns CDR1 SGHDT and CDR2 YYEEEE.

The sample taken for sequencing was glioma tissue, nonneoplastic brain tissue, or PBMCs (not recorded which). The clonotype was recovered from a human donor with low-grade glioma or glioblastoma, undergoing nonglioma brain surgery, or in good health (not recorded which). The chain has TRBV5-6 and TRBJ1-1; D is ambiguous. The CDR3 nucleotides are TGTGCCAGCAGACACCGGCGGGCCTCCATTGCCTTGCCTGAAGCTTTCTTT. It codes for CASRHRRASIALPEAFF.